Each of the 14 T cell receptor beta chains below was sequenced from the same sample in a study of T cells after yellow fever vaccination. TCRdb reprocessed the 5' RACE reads via MiXCR and lists one record per CDR3 protein. Of under 250,000 distinct CDR3 sequences listed, less than 9% were seen once; the top ten hold approximately 0.85%. The sample here was CD4+ T cells sorted from PBMCs, taken 15 days after the yellow fever booster vaccination. The receptors come from a man aged 25-45 years who received the YFV17D yellow fever vaccine.

The table lists this clonotype with a few counts. This sequence joins TRBV27 and TRBJ1-1; D not resolved. CDR1 MNHEY and CDR2 SMNVEV come from the germline V gene (reference sequence). V was shortened by 5 bases and J by 7 bases, with 14 bases between the two germline ends. The CDR3 totals 13 residues. CDR3 bases: TGTGCCAGCAGTCCATTCGCAGAGTATGAAGCTTTCTTT. Amino acids: CASSPFAEYEAFF.

This clonotype has only a few counts. The V call is TRBV6-5, the J call TRBJ1-2, with D unclear. The CDR3 sequence is 14 residues long. Per germline, CDR1 MNHEY and CDR2 SVGAGI. Trimming shortened V by 2 bases and J by 2 bases, and 9 bases separated the two germline ends. CDR3 bases: TGTGCCAGCAGTTACGAGAGGGCCAACTATGGCTACACCTTC. It yields the protein CASSYERANYGYTF.

The chain has TRBV20-1 and TRBJ2-5; 13 positions agree with TRBD2. CDR1 is DFQATT, CDR2 SNEGSKA, per germline (reference sequence). V trimming: 2 bases; J trimming: 1 base; junction bases outside the gene matches: 16. The CDR3 extends over 20 amino acids. The CDR3 DNA reads as TGCAGTGCTAGAACCATTCCCGGACTAGCGGGAGTAGGTATCCAAGAGACCCAGTACTTC. The encoded protein is CSARTIPGLAGVGIQETQYF.

This clonotype was seen a handful of times. This chain connects TRBV5-1 to TRBJ1-3; D is ambiguous. The CDR3 is made up of 15 amino acids. Per germline, CDR1 SGHRS and CDR2 YFSETQ. The V gene lost 0 bases and the J gene lost 2 bases, with 9 bases spanning the gap. CDR3 in amino acids: CASSLERGAGNTIYF. As DNA, the CDR3 is TGCGCCAGCAGCTTGGAGCGGGGAGCTGGAAACACCATATATTTT.

The sample holds a few counts of this clonotype. V gene TRBV7-2 combines with J gene TRBJ2-3, with a possible D match to TRBD2 (5 bases). V was pared by 7 bases and J by 5 bases, with 7 bases between. Germline CDR1 reads SGHTA; CDR2 reads FQGNSA. CDR3 length equals 11 residues. In DNA form, the CDR3 reads TGTGCCAGCACCCGGGGAGATACGCAGTATTTT. This gives the protein CASTRGDTQYF.

This clonotype was counted at least ten times. The chain uses TRBV11-2 and TRBJ2-1; D possibly corresponds to TRBD2 (7 bases). Germline loops: CDR1 SGHAT, CDR2 FQNNGV. Trimming removed 1 base from V and 2 bases from J, with 18 bases in between. This CDR3 has 18 amino acids. CDR3 nucleotide sequence: TGTGCCAGCAGCTTAGGCCCTCGAGGGGGGAGGGCCTACAATGAGCAGTTCTTC. Protein: CASSLGPRGGRAYNEQFF.

This clonotype was seen a few times. In DNA form, the CDR3 reads TGCAGTGCTAGAGTCGCTGGGCCCACTGAAGCTTTCTTT. Its translation is CSARVAGPTEAFF. This rearrangement joins TRBV20-1 to TRBJ1-1; D gene ambiguous. This CDR3 comprises 13 residues. Trimming removed 1 base at V and 4 bases at J, with 10 bases between. Per the germline V gene, CDR1 is DFQATT and CDR2 is SNEGSKA (reference sequence).

This clonotype was detected only a few times. V gene TRBV6-5 combines with J gene TRBJ2-7; tentative D call: TRBD2 (6 bases). V dropped 0 bases and J dropped 6 bases, with 15 bases sitting between them. Looked up from germline, CDR1 is MNHEY and CDR2 is SVGAGI. The CDR3 runs 15 residues. The CDR3 here is CASSYSGGLRAEQYF. Written as DNA, the CDR3 is TGTGCCAGCAGTTACTCGGGGGGACTTCGAGCCGAGCAGTACTTC.

This clonotype has a handful of counts. The rearrangement joins TRBV6-5 to TRBJ2-5; possible D gene TRBD2, 5 bases. In germline, CDR1 is MNHEY, CDR2 SVGAGI. Trimming stripped 2 bases from V and 4 bases from J, with 8 bases between. This CDR3 comprises 13 residues. CDR3 sequence reads: CASSYRERETQYF. CDR3 in DNA: TGTGCCAGCAGTTACAGGGAGAGAGAGACCCAGTACTTC.

The sample holds a few counts of this clonotype. The rearrangement links TRBV6-1 to TRBJ2-1; 10 bases fit TRBD2. V was pared by 7 bases and J by 9 bases, with 15 bases of the junction left unmatched. The CDR3 extends over 16 amino acids. Germline CDR1 reads MNHNS; CDR2 reads SASEGT. CDR3 nucleotide sequence: TGTGCCAGCAACCCCGGCCTAGCGGGAGTAGCAAGTGAGCAGTTCTTC. As protein: CASNPGLAGVASEQFF.

The chain uses TRBV5-1 and TRBJ2-1; 14 bases match TRBD2. With 3 bases clipped from V and 8 bases from J, the junction kept 13 bases outside the gene matches. The germline V gene encodes CDR1 SGHRS and CDR2 YFSETQ. This CDR3 region has 18 residues. The CDR3 loop is CASSSGYKTSGRGDEQFF. CDR3 DNA sequence: TGCGCCAGCAGCTCGGGCTATAAGACTAGCGGGAGGGGAGATGAGCAGTTCTTC.

This clonotype was picked up many times. No conserved phenylalanine or tryptophan is present at the end of the CDR3, so a read error is the likely explanation. The chain links TRBV5-1 to TRBJ1-1; D gene ambiguous. There are 14 residues in the CDR3. CDR1 and CDR2 from the germline V gene are SGHRS and YFSETQ. V gave up 4 bases and J gave up 0 bases, with 10 bases separating them. In nucleotides, the CDR3 is TGCGCCAGCAGCGGGAATCCGATGAACACTGAAGCTTTCTTG. It is translated as CASSGNPMNTEAFL.

Note on this clonotype: An end of the junction does not agree with germline; a read error may underlie this. V and J are TRBV20-1 and TRBJ2-3, with D tentatively TRBD1 or TRBD2 (6 bases each). CDR3 size: 13 residues. Germline V CDR1 and CDR2: DFQATT, SNEGSKA (reference sequence). This chain's CDR3 is CSARGGSGDTQYF. The DNA of the CDR3 is TGCAGTGCCAGAGGGGGGTCCGGGGATACGCAGTATTTT.

This sequence joins TRBV7-8 and TRBJ2-1; 7 bases match TRBD1. J gave up 10 bases and V 1 base, and 10 bases lay outside the gene matches. CDR3 size: 15 residues. Germline V CDR1 and CDR2: SGHVS, FQNEAQ. CDR3 in amino acids: CASSLGWPGTVEQFF. DNA of the CDR3: TGTGCCAGCAGCTTAGGATGGCCCGGGACAGTAGAGCAGTTCTTC. Based on the CDR3 plus reference TRBV7-8 and TRBJ2-1, the full variable domain is GAGVSQSPRYKVAKRGQDVALRCDPISGHVSLFWYQQALGQGPEFLTYFQNEAQLDKSGLPSDRFFAERPEGSVSTLKIQRTQQEDSAVYLCASSLGWPGTVEQFFGPGTRLTVL.